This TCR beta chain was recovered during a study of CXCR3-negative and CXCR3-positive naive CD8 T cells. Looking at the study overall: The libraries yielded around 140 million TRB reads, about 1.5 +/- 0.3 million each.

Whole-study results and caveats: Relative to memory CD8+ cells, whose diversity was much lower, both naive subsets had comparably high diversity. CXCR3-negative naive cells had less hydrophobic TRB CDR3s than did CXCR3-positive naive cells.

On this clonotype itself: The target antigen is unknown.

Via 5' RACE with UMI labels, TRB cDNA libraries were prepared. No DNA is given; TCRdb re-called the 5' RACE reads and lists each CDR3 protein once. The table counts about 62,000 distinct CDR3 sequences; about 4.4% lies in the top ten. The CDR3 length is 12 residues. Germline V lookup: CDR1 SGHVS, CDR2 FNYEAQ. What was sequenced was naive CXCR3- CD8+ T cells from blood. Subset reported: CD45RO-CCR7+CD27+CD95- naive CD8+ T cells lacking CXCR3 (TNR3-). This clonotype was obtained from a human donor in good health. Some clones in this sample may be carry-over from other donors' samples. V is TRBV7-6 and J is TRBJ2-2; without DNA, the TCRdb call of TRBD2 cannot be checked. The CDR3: CASRAVAGELFF.